This section outlines one TCR beta chain sequence together with its context. The target antigen is unknown. The entry originates in a study of cytomegalovirus exposure and HLA in healthy donors. Turning to the study itself: HLA-typed donors contributed some 85 million unique TCRs, which were held in an early data release.

Study conclusions and caveats: In a later analysis, productive TCRs from donors in an Asian-associated ancestry cluster reportedly carried fewer N-insertions than the cohort mean.

PCR used 60 Vbeta primers and 13 Jbeta primers. Sequencing was performed with immunoSEQ multiplex PCR; in TCRdb, only in-frame clones are kept and a portion is missing. The data show about 150,000 clones, around two thirds seen once. The CDR3 covers 13 residues. With 6 bases removed from V and 1 base from J, the gap between germline ends came to 9 bases. In germline, CDR1 is MDHEN, CDR2 SYDVKM. The sequenced material came from PBMCs. The chain recombines TRBV28 with TRBJ1-1; possibly TRBD1 for D (5 bases). This TCR was sampled from a woman aged 60-70 years in good health and CMV-seropositive. The DNA for the CDR3 is TGTGCCAGCAGATGGACACCGAACACTGAAGCTTTCTTT. This codes for CASRWTPNTEAFF.